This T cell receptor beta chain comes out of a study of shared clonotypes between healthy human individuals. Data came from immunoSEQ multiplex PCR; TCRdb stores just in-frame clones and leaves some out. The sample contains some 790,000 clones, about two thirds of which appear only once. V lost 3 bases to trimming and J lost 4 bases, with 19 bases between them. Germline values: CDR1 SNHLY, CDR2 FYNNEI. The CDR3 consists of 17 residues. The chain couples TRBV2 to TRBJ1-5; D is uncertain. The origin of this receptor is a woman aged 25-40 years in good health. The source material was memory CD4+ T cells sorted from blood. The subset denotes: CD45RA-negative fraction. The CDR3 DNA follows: TGTGCCAGCAGTGAGGGAAGAACTTCTAAATGGAATCAGCCCCAGCATTTT. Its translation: CASSEGRTSKWNQPQHF.